Sequencing of this T cell receptor beta chain was carried out in a study of monozygotic twins with inflammatory bowel disease. No DNA is given; TCRdb re-called the 5' RACE reads and lists each CDR3 protein once. This sample's table has fewer than 550,000 distinct CDR3 sequences. Blood was drawn once per donor, and each sample measured around 2.6 ml. Blood samples, whole and unsorted for T cells, yielded the isolated total RNA. Germline-derived CDR1 and CDR2 are MNHEY and SVGEGT. The CDR3 is 15 amino acids. Source material: blood. The chain uses TRBV6-2 or TRBV6-3 and TRBJ1-1; TCRdb calls TRBD1, which cannot be checked without DNA. The clonotype was recovered from a human donor with ulcerative colitis or Crohn's disease, or a healthy co-twin of an affected twin (not recorded which). This CDR3 is CASSYVAGGSTEAFF.